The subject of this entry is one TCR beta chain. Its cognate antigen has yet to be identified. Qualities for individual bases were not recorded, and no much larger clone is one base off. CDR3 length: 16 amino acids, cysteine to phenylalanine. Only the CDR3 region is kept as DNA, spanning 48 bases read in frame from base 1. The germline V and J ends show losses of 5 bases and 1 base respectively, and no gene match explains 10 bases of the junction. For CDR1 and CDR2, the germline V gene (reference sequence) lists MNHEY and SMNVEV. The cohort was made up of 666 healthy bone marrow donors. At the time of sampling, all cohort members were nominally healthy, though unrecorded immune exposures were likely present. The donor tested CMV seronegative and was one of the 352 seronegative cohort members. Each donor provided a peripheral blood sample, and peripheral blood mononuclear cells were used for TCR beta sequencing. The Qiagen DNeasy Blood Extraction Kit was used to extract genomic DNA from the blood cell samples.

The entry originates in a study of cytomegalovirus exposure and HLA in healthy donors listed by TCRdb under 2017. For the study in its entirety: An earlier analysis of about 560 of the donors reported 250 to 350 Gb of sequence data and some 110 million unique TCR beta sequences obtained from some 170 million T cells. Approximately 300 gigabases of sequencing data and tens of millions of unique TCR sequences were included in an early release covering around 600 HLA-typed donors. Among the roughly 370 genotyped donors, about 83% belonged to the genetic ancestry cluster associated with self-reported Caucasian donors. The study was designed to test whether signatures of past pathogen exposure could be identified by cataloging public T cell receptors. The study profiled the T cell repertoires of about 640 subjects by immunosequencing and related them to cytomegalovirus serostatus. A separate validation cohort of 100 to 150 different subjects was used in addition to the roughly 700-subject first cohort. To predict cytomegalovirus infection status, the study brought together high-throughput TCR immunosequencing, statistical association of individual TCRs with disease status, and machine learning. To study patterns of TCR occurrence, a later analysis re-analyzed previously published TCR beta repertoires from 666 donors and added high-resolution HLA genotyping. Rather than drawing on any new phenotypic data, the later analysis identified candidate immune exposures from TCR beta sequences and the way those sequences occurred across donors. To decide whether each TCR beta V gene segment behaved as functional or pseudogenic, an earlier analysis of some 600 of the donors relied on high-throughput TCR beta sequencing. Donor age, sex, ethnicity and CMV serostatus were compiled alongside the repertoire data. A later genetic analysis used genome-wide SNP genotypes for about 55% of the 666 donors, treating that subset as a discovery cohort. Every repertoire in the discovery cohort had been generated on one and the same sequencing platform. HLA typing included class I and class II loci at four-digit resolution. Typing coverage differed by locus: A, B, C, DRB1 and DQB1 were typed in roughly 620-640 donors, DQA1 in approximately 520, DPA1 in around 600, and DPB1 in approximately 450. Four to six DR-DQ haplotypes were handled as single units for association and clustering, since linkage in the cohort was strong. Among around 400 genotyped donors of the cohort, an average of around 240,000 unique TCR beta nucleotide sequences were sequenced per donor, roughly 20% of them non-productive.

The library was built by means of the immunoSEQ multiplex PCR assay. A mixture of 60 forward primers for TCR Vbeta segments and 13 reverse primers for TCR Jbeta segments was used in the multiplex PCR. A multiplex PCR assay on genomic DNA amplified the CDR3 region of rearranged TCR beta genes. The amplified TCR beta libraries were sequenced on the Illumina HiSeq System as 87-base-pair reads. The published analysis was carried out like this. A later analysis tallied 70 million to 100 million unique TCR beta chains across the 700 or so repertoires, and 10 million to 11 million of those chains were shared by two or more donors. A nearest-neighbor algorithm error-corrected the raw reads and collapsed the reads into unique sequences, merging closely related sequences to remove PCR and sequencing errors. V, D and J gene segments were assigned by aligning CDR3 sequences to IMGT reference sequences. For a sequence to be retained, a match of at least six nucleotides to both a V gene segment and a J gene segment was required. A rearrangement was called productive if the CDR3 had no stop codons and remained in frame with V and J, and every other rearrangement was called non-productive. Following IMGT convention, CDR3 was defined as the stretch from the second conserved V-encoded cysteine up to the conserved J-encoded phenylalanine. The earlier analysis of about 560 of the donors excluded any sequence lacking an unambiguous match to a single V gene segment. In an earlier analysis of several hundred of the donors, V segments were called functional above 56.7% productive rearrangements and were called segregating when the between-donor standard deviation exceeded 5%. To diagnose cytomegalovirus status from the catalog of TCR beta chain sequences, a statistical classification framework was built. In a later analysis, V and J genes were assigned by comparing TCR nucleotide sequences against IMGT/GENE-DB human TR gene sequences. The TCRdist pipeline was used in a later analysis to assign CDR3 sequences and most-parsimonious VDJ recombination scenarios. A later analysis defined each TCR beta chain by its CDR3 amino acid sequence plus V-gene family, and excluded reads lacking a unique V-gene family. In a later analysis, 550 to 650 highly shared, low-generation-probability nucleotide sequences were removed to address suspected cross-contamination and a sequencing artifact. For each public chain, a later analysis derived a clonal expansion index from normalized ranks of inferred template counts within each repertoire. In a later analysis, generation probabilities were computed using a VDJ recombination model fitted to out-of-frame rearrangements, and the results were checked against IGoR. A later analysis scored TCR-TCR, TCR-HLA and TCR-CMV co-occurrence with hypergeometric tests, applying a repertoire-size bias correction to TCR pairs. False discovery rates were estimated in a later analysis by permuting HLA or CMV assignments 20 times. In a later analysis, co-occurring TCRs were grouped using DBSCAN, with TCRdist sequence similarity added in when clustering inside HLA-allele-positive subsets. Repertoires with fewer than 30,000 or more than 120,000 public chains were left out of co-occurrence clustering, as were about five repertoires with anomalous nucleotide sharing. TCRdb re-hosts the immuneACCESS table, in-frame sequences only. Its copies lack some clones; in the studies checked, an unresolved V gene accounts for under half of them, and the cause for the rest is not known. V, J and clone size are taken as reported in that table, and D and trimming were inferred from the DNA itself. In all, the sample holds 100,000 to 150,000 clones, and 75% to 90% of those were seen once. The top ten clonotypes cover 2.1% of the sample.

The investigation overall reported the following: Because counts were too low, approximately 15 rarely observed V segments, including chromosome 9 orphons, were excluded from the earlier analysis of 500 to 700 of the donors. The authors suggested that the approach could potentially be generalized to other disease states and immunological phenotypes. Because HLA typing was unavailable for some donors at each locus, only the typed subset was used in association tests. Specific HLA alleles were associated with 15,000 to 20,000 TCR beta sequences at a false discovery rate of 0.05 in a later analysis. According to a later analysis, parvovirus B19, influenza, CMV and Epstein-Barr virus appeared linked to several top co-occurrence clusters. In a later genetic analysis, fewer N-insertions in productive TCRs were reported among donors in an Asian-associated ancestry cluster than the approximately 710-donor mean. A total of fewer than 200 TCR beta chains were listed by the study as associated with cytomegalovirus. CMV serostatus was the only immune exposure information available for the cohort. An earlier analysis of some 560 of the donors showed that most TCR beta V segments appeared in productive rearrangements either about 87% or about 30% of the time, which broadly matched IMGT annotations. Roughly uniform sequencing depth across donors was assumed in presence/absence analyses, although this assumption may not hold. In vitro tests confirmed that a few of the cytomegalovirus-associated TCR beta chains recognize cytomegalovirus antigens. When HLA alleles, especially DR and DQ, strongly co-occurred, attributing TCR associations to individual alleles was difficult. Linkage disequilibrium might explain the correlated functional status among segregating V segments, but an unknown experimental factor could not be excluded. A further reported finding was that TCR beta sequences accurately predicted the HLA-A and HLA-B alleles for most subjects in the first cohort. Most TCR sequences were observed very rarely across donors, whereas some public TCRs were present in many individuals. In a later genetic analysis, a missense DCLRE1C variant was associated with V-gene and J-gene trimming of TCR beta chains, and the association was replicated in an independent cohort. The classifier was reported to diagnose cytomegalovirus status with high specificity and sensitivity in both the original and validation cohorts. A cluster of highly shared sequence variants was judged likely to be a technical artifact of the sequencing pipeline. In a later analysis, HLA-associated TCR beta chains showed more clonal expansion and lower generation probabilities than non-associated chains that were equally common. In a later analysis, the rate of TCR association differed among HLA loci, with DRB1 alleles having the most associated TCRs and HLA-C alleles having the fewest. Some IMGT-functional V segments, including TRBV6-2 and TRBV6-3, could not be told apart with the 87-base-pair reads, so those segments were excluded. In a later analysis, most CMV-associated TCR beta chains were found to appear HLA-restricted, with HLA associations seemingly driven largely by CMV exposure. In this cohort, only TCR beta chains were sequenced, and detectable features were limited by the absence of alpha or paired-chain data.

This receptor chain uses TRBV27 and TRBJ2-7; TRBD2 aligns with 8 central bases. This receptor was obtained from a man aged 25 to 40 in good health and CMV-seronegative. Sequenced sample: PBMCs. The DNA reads TGTGCCAGCAGTCGCGGGGGGATGATTAAATCCTACGAGCAGTACTTC. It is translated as CASSRGGMIKSYEQYF.